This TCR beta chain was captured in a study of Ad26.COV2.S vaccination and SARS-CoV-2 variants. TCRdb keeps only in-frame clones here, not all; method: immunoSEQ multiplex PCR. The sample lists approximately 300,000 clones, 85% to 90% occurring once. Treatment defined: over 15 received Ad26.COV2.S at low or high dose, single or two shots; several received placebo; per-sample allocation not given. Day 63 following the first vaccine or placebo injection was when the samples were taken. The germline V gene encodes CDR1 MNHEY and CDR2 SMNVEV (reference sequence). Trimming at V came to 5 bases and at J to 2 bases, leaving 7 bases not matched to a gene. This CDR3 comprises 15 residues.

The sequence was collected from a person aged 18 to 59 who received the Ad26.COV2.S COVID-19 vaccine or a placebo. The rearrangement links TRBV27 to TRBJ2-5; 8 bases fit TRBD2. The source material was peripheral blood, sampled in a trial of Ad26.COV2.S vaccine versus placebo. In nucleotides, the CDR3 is TGTGCCAGCAGTCCAACCCCGGGGGGGCAAGAGACCCAGTACTTC. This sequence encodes CASSPTPGGQETQYF.